One sample yielded the 28 T cell receptor beta chains listed below, sequenced in a study of T cells in Graves' hyperthyroidism and ophthalmopathy. The TCR beta CDR3 regions underwent amplification using RNA transcripts as the source. Primed by the HTBI set, a first-round RT-PCR was run on the TCR CDR3. TCRdb recomputed calls from the multiplex PCR reads with MiXCR, one row per CDR3 protein. The data show about 570,000 distinct CDR3 sequences, less than 15% seen once. Sequenced: blood. These TCRs come from a woman aged 40 to 49 with Graves' hyperthyroidism.

This clonotype has only a few counts. The V gene is TRBV27, the J gene TRBJ1-2, with D possibly matching TRBD1 (6 bases). The germline V and J ends were trimmed by 4 bases and 8 bases, with 17 bases remaining between them. Germline V lookup: CDR1 MNHEY, CDR2 SMNVEV (reference sequence). This CDR3 is 14 amino acids long. The CDR3 DNA sequence: TGTGCCAGCAGTTCCCTCTCCGTGACAGGAGGCTACACCTTC. Its protein is CASSSLSVTGGYTF.

The V and J genes are TRBV12-3 or TRBV12-4 and TRBJ2-1, with 8 bases that match TRBD1. This CDR3 region has 15 residues. J was trimmed by 7 bases and V by 7 bases; bases with no gene match: 12. The CDR3 coding sequence is TGTGCCAGCACCTTGGACAGGGTACAAGGTAATGAGCAGTTCTTC. Amino acids: CASTLDRVQGNEQFF.

This clonotype has a count of ten or more. The gene calls are TRBV5-1 and TRBJ2-5; 13 nucleotides line up with TRBD2. V lost 2 bases to trimming and J lost 4 bases; unmatched junction nucleotides: 5. The CDR3 loop spans 16 amino acids. The germline V gene encodes CDR1 SGHRS and CDR2 YFSETQ. The CDR3 DNA follows: TGCGCCAGCAGCTTTGGGACTAGCGGGATTGGAGAGACCCAGTACTTC. Translated: CASSFGTSGIGETQYF.

In its sample, this clonotype was seen a few times. This chain uses TRBV29-1 with TRBJ2-7, with TRBD1 matching 9 bases. Per the germline V gene, CDR1 is SQVTM and CDR2 is ANQGSEA. This CDR3 comprises 15 residues. V was pared by 3 bases and J by 3 bases, with 9 bases of the junction left unmatched. CDR3 in amino acids: CSVEGGQGNYYEQYF. CDR3 in DNA: TGCAGCGTTGAGGGGGGACAGGGAAATTACTACGAGCAGTACTTC.

The rearrangement links TRBV7-2 to TRBJ2-3, with D perhaps matching TRBD2 (6 bases). The CDR3 loop spans 14 amino acids. The V end was cut by 2 bases, the J end by 5 bases, with 11 bases between. Germline loops: CDR1 SGHTA, CDR2 FQGNSA. CDR3 region: CASSLILEGDTQYF. The DNA for the CDR3 is TGTGCCAGCAGCTTAATCCTGGAGGGAGATACGCAGTATTTT. Combining the CDR3 with reference TRBV7-2 and TRBJ2-3 gives the whole variable domain GAGVSQSPSNKVTEKGKDVELRCDPISGHTALYWYRQSLGQGLEFLIYFQGNSAPDKSGLPSDRFSAERTGGSVSTLTIQRTQQEDSAVYLCASSLILEGDTQYFGPGTRLTVL.

There are a few counts of this clonotype. With a much larger clone just one base away, this may be a read error. The V and J genes are TRBV28 and TRBJ2-1; D not resolved. CDR1 and CDR2 from the germline V gene are MDHEN and SYDVKM. The CDR3 sequence is 13 residues long. The CDR3 reads CTSTLGQAAEQFF. CDR3 DNA sequence: TGTACCAGCACCCTCGGGCAGGCTGCCGAGCAGTTCTTC. Combining the CDR3 with reference TRBV28 and TRBJ2-1 gives the whole variable domain DVKVTQSSRYLVKRTGEKVFLECVQDMDHENMFWYRQDPGLGLRLIYFSYDVKMKEKGDIPEGYSVSREKKERFSLILESASTNQTSMYLCTSTLGQAAEQFFGPGTRLTVL.

The genes are TRBV7-6 and TRBJ2-5; tentative D call: TRBD2 (6 bases). The V and J ends lost 0 bases and 7 bases respectively, with 24 bases between them. Looked up from germline, CDR1 is SGHVS and CDR2 is FNYEAQ. The CDR3 totals 18 residues. In DNA, the CDR3 is TGTGCCAGCAGCTTAGCCCCAAATTCACCGGGAGATTTGGGGACCCAGTACTTC. It codes for CASSLAPNSPGDLGTQYF.

As concerns this clonotype: A much more abundant neighbour one base away suggests this may be a read error. Lacking the conserved final phenylalanine or tryptophan, this CDR3 likely reflects a read error. The V and J genes are TRBV7-2 and TRBJ2-1, with 11 bases identical to TRBD2. V lost 3 bases to trimming and J lost 4 bases; unmatched junction nucleotides: 11. Germline V gives CDR1 SGHTA, CDR2 FQGNSA. The CDR3 length is 18 residues. The CDR3 DNA reads as TGTGCCAGCAGCTTGGCGATAGCGGGAGGGCCGTTTTACAATGAGCAGTTCCTC. It translates to CASSLAIAGGPFYNEQFL.

This clonotype has more than one count but fewer than ten. The chain employs TRBV14 and TRBJ2-5, with no clear D. Germline V lookup: CDR1 SGHDN, CDR2 FVKESK. V was clipped by 4 bases and J by 5 bases, with 8 bases between them. The CDR3 spans 12 residues. The CDR3 loop is CASSRVQETQYF. CDR3 in DNA: TGTGCCAGCAGCCGTGTTCAGGAGACCCAGTACTTC. The full variable domain, completed using reference TRBV14 and TRBJ2-5, is EAGVTQFPSHSVIEKGQTVTLRCDPISGHDNLYWYRRVMGKEIKFLLHFVKESKQDESGMPNNRFLAERTGGTYSTLKVQPAELEDSGVYFCASSRVQETQYFGPGTRLLVL.

The rearrangement joins TRBV20-1 to TRBJ1-6, with a weak D call TRBD1 (6 bases). CDR3 length: 12 amino acids. Trimming took off 4 bases at V and 8 bases at J, with 9 bases between the two ends. CDR1 and CDR2 (germline): DFQATT, SNEGSKA (reference sequence). DNA for the CDR3: TGCAGTGCTACAGCAGGGGATTCACCCCTCCACTTT. It specifies CSATAGDSPLHF.

Many counts were recorded for this clonotype. This rearrangement joins TRBV12-5 to TRBJ2-1, with unresolved D. Per the germline V gene, CDR1 is LGHNT and CDR2 is FRNRAP. The CDR3 length is 13 residues. Between the trimmed V and J ends, which lost 4 bases and 8 bases, there was a span of 12 bases. CDR3 residues: CASGWATGDEQFF. CDR3 DNA sequence: TGTGCTAGTGGTTGGGCCACTGGGGATGAGCAGTTCTTC.

This clonotype showed up many times. CDR3 region: CASSLGGVYNEQFF. The CDR3 coding sequence is TGTGCCAGCAGCTTAGGGGGGGTCTACAATGAGCAGTTCTTC. The J gene is TRBJ2-1, the V gene TRBV7-3; 7 bases match TRBD2. J was trimmed by 3 bases and V by 2 bases; bases with no gene match: 1. CDR1 and CDR2 (germline): SGHTA, FQGTGA. The CDR3 consists of 14 residues.

This clonotype was counted at least ten times. V and J are TRBV2 and TRBJ2-2; a possible D gene is TRBD2 (5 bases). This CDR3 contains 14 residues. CDR1 and CDR2 (germline): SNHLY, FYNNEI. V lost 7 bases to trimming and J lost 3 bases, with 12 bases between them. CDR3 in amino acids: CASIEGRDTGELFF. In DNA form, the CDR3 reads TGTGCCAGCATCGAGGGTAGGGACACCGGGGAGCTGTTTTTT.

Many counts were recorded for this clonotype. The chain has TRBV2 and TRBJ2-1; D might be TRBD2 (6 bases). CDR3 length: 14 residues. Germline V gene data show CDR1 as SNHLY and CDR2 as FYNNEI. V lost 4 bases, J lost 4 bases, and 11 bases lay in between. CDR3 nucleotides: TGTGCCAGCAGTGCGGAGGGACCATACAATGAGCAGTTCTTC. Amino acids: CASSAEGPYNEQFF.

The table lists this clonotype with many counts. The chain recombines TRBV29-1 with TRBJ2-3; possibly TRBD2 for D (5 bases). The V gene lost 3 bases and the J gene lost 4 bases, with 14 bases spanning the gap. The CDR3 runs to 14 residues. Germline lookup yields CDR1 SQVTM and CDR2 ANQGSEA. CDR3 coding DNA: TGCAGCGTTGAGTCCGGGATGGGCCCAGATACGCAGTATTTT. Translated, it gives CSVESGMGPDTQYF.

This clonotype was seen ten or more times. The chain joins TRBV10-3 to TRBJ2-3; 8 positions agree with TRBD2. The CDR3 is 18 residues long. V lost 3 bases to trimming and J lost 0 bases; unmatched junction nucleotides: 11. The germline V gene encodes CDR1 ENHRY and CDR2 SYGVKD. The CDR3: CAISDLTLAGASTDTQYF. The CDR3 DNA follows: TGTGCCATCAGTGACCTCACTCTAGCGGGTGCTAGCACAGATACGCAGTATTTT.

This clonotype was counted a few times. The chain employs TRBV12-3 or TRBV12-4 and TRBJ2-1; 11 nucleotides match TRBD2. CDR3 length equals 11 residues. The J segment lost 13 bases and the V segment lost 6 bases, leaving 2 bases of the junction unmatched. The CDR3 DNA follows: TGTGCCAGCAGCAGACTAGCGGGACAGTTCTTC. It translates to CASSRLAGQFF.

This clonotype has more than one count but fewer than ten. The chain uses TRBV7-2 and TRBJ2-3; 8 bases are shared with TRBD2. This CDR3 spans 16 amino acids. Losses at the gene ends were 1 base for V and 5 bases for J; bases not matched to a gene: 8. The V gene's germline CDR1 is SGHTA and CDR2 FQGNSA. CDR3 sequence (DNA): TGTGCCAGCAGCTTAGGCGGCGGGAGGCCTGAAGATACGCAGTATTTT. Amino acids: CASSLGGGRPEDTQYF.

This chain links TRBV5-5 with TRBJ2-7; a weak D match, TRBD2 (5 bases). Deletions cut 4 bases from V and 2 bases from J, with 13 bases between. The CDR3 contains 14 residues. Germline V gives CDR1 SGHKS, CDR2 YYEKEE (reference sequence). The CDR3 protein is CASSPPAAAYEQYF. As DNA, the CDR3 is TGTGCCAGCAGCCCCCCAGCGGCAGCCTACGAGCAGTACTTC. Filled out from reference TRBV5-5 and TRBJ2-7, the complete variable domain reads DAGVTQSPTHLIKTRGQQVTLRCSPISGHKSVSWYQQVLGQGPQFIFQYYEKEERGRGNFPDRFSARQFPNYSSELNVNALLLGDSALYLCASSPPAAAYEQYFGPGTRLTVT.

This clonotype came up many times. The CDR3 region is CASSLRSGGRNTEAFF. The CDR3 nucleotides are TGTGCCAGCAGTTTACGGTCAGGGGGGCGGAACACTGAAGCTTTCTTT. The chain carries TRBV28 and TRBJ1-1, with 7 bases matching TRBD1. Germline V gives CDR1 MDHEN, CDR2 SYDVKM. V gave up 2 bases and J gave up 1 base; unmatched junction bases: 7. This CDR3 is 16 amino acids long. Full variable domain (remainder filled in from reference TRBV28 and TRBJ1-1): DVKVTQSSRYLVKRTGEKVFLECVQDMDHENMFWYRQDPGLGLRLIYFSYDVKMKEKGDIPEGYSVSREKKERFSLILESASTNQTSMYLCASSLRSGGRNTEAFFGQGTRLTVV.

This clonotype has at least ten counts. This chain joins TRBV20-1 and TRBJ1-2; D remains ambiguous. The germline V gene encodes CDR1 DFQATT and CDR2 SNEGSKA (reference sequence). The CDR3 has 11 amino acids. The ends were cut back, 1 base at V and 6 bases at J, with 6 bases in the middle. CDR3 region: CSARVADGYTF. CDR3 DNA: TGCAGTGCTAGAGTGGCGGATGGCTACACCTTC.

This clonotype was counted only a few times. The chain couples TRBV25-1 to TRBJ2-5, with D perhaps given as TRBD1 or TRBD2 (5 bases each). Germline V gene lookup returns CDR1 MGHDK and CDR2 SYGVNS. V was clipped by 3 bases and J by 7 bases, with 15 bases between them. The CDR3 contains 14 residues. CDR3 amino acids: CASSDEVGVGTQYF. CDR3 in DNA: TGTGCCAGCAGTGATGAGGTGGGGGTTGGGACCCAGTACTTC.

The V gene is TRBV7-3, the J gene TRBJ2-5; 8 nucleotides align to TRBD2. The V segment lost 8 bases and the J segment 1 base; nucleotides outside the gene matches: 9. This CDR3 is 15 amino acids long. Germline V gives CDR1 SGHTA, CDR2 FQGTGA. The CDR3 DNA reads as TGTGCCAGCTCTAAGGCGGGGGGTCTCCAAGAGACCCAGTACTTC. Encoded protein: CASSKAGGLQETQYF.

This clonotype was observed at least ten times. CDR3 nucleotides: TGTGCCAGCAGTTCAGTAGCGGCTACTTCCTACAATGAGCAGTTCTTC. Residues: CASSSVAATSYNEQFF. The rearrangement links TRBV27 to TRBJ2-1, with TRBD2 as a possible D gene (6 bases). This CDR3 has 16 amino acids. The germline V gene encodes CDR1 MNHEY and CDR2 SMNVEV (reference sequence). The V and J ends lost 4 bases and 1 base respectively, with 14 bases between them.

The J gene is TRBJ2-3, the V gene TRBV28, with a possible D match to TRBD2 (6 bases). Between the trimmed V and J ends, which lost 2 bases and 0 bases, there was a span of 12 bases. Germline V gene data show CDR1 as MDHEN and CDR2 as SYDVKM. The CDR3 totals 16 residues. The CDR3 is CASSLAGLASTDTQYF. CDR3 nucleotides: TGTGCCAGCAGTTTAGCCGGGCTAGCGAGCACAGATACGCAGTATTTT.

This clonotype has only a few counts. V gene TRBV20-1 combines with J gene TRBJ2-3, with 12 bases identical to TRBD1. Per the germline V gene, CDR1 is DFQATT and CDR2 is SNEGSKA (reference sequence). CDR3 length: 18 residues. The J segment lost 5 bases and the V segment lost 2 bases, leaving 14 bases of the junction unmatched. The CDR3 here is CSARINTRDRGPRDTQYF. CDR3 nucleotides: TGCAGTGCTAGAATTAATACCCGGGACAGGGGGCCGAGAGATACGCAGTATTTT.

This clonotype was detected ten times or more. V and J are TRBV11-3 and TRBJ1-2; TRBD1 agrees at 11 bases. The CDR3 is 17 amino acids. Germline lookup yields CDR1 SGHNT and CDR2 YENEEA. V shed 5 bases and J 0 bases; nucleotides not matched to a gene: 8. The CDR3 DNA is TGTGCCAGCAGCCCCTCGGGACAGGGGGTTGCTAACTATGGCTACACCTTC. This codes for CASSPSGQGVANYGYTF. Complete variable domain (other parts from reference TRBV11-3 and TRBJ1-2): EAGVVQSPRYKIIEKKQPVAFWCNPISGHNTLYWYLQNLGQGPELLIRYENEEAVDDSQLPKDRFSAERLKGVDSTLKIQPAELGDSAVYLCASSPSGQGVANYGYTFGSGTRLTVV.

This clonotype has ten or more counts. The rearrangement uses TRBV12-3 or TRBV12-4 and TRBJ2-6; weak D call: TRBD1 (5 bases). This CDR3 contains 17 residues. With 2 bases removed from V and 4 bases from J, the gap between germline ends came to 15 bases. CDR3 sequence reads: CASSLSAGRKGANVLTF. The CDR3 nucleotides are TGTGCCAGCAGTTTATCTGCAGGGCGCAAAGGGGCCAACGTCCTGACTTTC.